This T cell receptor (beta chain) emerged from a study of neurological immune-mediated disorders. Study-wide results and caveats: The expanded clones of different subjects shared no CDR3 amino acid sequences (suggesting private repertoires in all groups).

The V and J ends lost 5 bases and 7 bases, in that order; junction bases with no gene match: 11. Germline V lookup: CDR1 SGHTA, CDR2 FQGTGA. The CDR3 has 16 amino acids. This clonotype was picked up many times. Its antigen remains unidentified. Synthesis of cDNA was performed by 5'RACE using 10-nucleotide random UMIs. Each CDR3 protein is one row after TCRdb ran MiXCR on the 5' RACE reads. The sample has approximately 25,000 distinct CDR3 sequences; roughly 20% are singletons. The TCR sequence derives from a woman aged 55-75 years in good health. The J gene is TRBJ2-4, the V gene TRBV7-3; 10 bases are a match to TRBD2. The material sequenced was PBMCs. In DNA form, the CDR3 reads TGTGCCAGCAGCCGTTCCCCTAGCGGGGGATCGAACATTCAGTACTTC. Its protein is CASSRSPSGGSNIQYF.